These T cell receptor beta chains were read from a single sample in a study of beta chain features in type 1 diabetes. TCRdb's copy holds only in-frame clones and misses some; the assay was immunoSEQ multiplex PCR. There are a few hundred thousand clones in the sample; about 13% occur only once, and 0.015% lies in the top ten. The sequenced sample consisted of naive CD4+ T cells from blood. The receptors were gathered from a woman aged 18-29 years with type 1 diabetes. Each CDR3 is given with its conserved first and last residue. The order of the fields is V gene, clone size, D gene, J gene, CDR3 protein, CDR3 DNA. A D gene is named only where the DNA matches it firmly. Size values are once, few and many counts, or a class for expanded clones, and some rows have none.

V: TRBV5-5
size: few
D: -
J: TRBJ2-2
CDR3: CASSLYPGTNTGELFF
DNA: TGTGCCAGCAGCTTGTATCCAGGCACGAACACCGGGGAGCTGTTTTTT

V: TRBV6-5
size: few
D: TRBD2
J: TRBJ2-5
CDR3: CASRPGLAGVETQYF
DNA: TGTGCCAGCAGACCCGGACTAGCGGGTGTGGAGACCCAGTACTTC

V: TRBV19
size: few
D: -
J: TRBJ2-1
CDR3: CASSIGGIYNEQFF
DNA: TGTGCCAGTAGTATAGGAGGGATATACAATGAGCAGTTCTTC

V: TRBV15
size: few
D: -
J: TRBJ1-1
CDR3: CATSTPPVEVTFF
DNA: TGTGCCACCAGCACCCCTCCTGTGGAGGTGACTTTCTTT

V: TRBV11-2
size: -
D: -
J: TRBJ2-1
CDR3: CASSLVWRQSNEQFF
DNA: TGTGCCAGCAGCTTAGTCTGGCGACAGAGCAATGAGCAGTTCTTC

V: TRBV27
size: few
D: TRBD2
J: TRBJ2-1
CDR3: CASTPPGLAGGPRSYNEQFF
DNA: TGTGCCAGCACCCCGCCGGGACTAGCGGGAGGGCCTCGTTCCTACAATGAGCAGTTCTTC

V: TRBV6-5
size: -
D: -
J: TRBJ2-5
CDR3: CASSYTGSGRSETQYF
DNA: TGTGCCAGCAGTTACACAGGTTCTGGTCGCTCAGAGACCCAGTACTTC

V: TRBV20-1
size: few
D: -
J: TRBJ2-7
CDR3: CSAPGAYEQYF
DNA: TGCAGTGCCCCGGGGGCCTACGAGCAGTACTTC

V: TRBV7-9
size: -
D: TRBD1
J: TRBJ2-7
CDR3: CASSRGQASRYEQYF
DNA: TGTGCCAGCAGCAGGGGACAGGCCTCCCGGTACGAGCAGTACTTC

V: TRBV5-1
size: -
D: TRBD1
J: TRBJ2-7
CDR3: CASSLASGGAYEQYF
DNA: TGCGCCAGCAGCTTGGCCTCAGGGGGAGCCTACGAGCAGTACTTC

V: TRBV5-4
size: few
D: TRBD2
J: TRBJ2-1
CDR3: CASSRGVAGSFYNEQFF
DNA: TGTGCCAGCAGCCGGGGTGTAGCGGGCTCTTTCTACAATGAGCAGTTCTTC

V: TRBV11-2
size: -
D: -
J: TRBJ2-1
CDR3: CASSLVMYEQFF
DNA: TGTGCCAGCAGCTTAGTTATGTATGAGCAGTTCTTC

V: TRBV4-1
size: few
D: -
J: TRBJ1-2
CDR3: CASSQDLGAGYTF
DNA: TGCGCCAGCAGCCAAGACCTTGGGGCTGGCTACACCTTC

V: TRBV7-2
size: few
D: -
J: TRBJ2-5
CDR3: CASSLGGKGETQYF
DNA: TGTGCCAGCAGCTTAGGCGGGAAAGGCGAGACCCAGTACTTC

V: TRBV30
size: few
D: -
J: TRBJ1-5
CDR3: CAWSGPGVGNQPQHF
DNA: TGTGCCTGGAGTGGTCCGGGGGTAGGAAATCAGCCCCAGCATTTT

V: TRBV15
size: few
D: TRBD2
J: TRBJ2-4
CDR3: CATSRGLAGDLLAKNIQYF
DNA: TGTGCCACCAGCAGAGGGCTAGCGGGAGATCTCCTAGCCAAAAACATTCAGTACTTC

V: TRBV18
size: few
D: TRBD2
J: TRBJ2-3
CDR3: CASSPSLAGGPDTQYF
DNA: TGTGCCAGCTCACCGTCACTAGCGGGAGGGCCTGATACGCAGTATTTT

V: TRBV25-1
size: -
D: TRBD2
J: TRBJ2-3
CDR3: CASSESRGEWNTDTQYF
DNA: TGTGCCAGCAGTGAATCTCGGGGGGAGTGGAACACAGATACGCAGTATTTT

V: TRBV9
size: -
D: -
J: TRBJ1-1
CDR3: CASSVASMNTEAFF
DNA: TGTGCCAGCAGCGTAGCCAGTATGAACACTGAAGCTTTCTTT

V: TRBV18
size: few
D: TRBD1
J: TRBJ2-5
CDR3: CASSSTGTVETQYF
DNA: TGTGCCAGCTCGTCAACCGGGACAGTGGAGACCCAGTACTTC

V: TRBV6-5
size: -
D: -
J: TRBJ2-1
CDR3: CASRPGEGVYNEQFF
DNA: TGTGCCAGCCGGCCCGGGGAGGGGGTATACAATGAGCAGTTCTTC

V: TRBV5-1
size: few
D: -
J: TRBJ2-3
CDR3: CASRTGYTDTQYF
DNA: TGCGCCAGCAGAACGGGTTACACAGATACGCAGTATTTT

V: TRBV7-2
size: -
D: TRBD1
J: TRBJ1-2
CDR3: CASSDRATSYGYTF
DNA: TGTGCCAGCAGCGACAGGGCCACCAGCTATGGCTACACCTTC

V: TRBV9
size: few
D: TRBD2
J: TRBJ2-4
CDR3: CASSQAGDTLAKNIQYF
DNA: TGTGCCAGCAGCCAAGCGGGGGACACTCTAGCCAAAAACATTCAGTACTTC

V: TRBV11-2
size: -
D: -
J: TRBJ2-3
CDR3: CATSRLGLGGTDTQYF
DNA: TGTGCCACCTCCCGCTTAGGCCTTGGAGGCACAGATACGCAGTATTTT

V: TRBV7-6
size: few
D: TRBD1
J: TRBJ2-1
CDR3: CASSPRQGAENEQFF
DNA: TGTGCCAGCAGCCCTCGACAGGGGGCTGAAAATGAGCAGTTCTTC

V: TRBV19
size: few
D: TRBD1
J: TRBJ2-3
CDR3: CASSSPTGGTDTQYF
DNA: TGTGCCAGTAGCTCACCGACAGGGGGCACAGATACGCAGTATTTT

V: TRBV19
size: few
D: TRBD2
J: TRBJ2-1
CDR3: CASSIDRLAGLNEQFF
DNA: TGTGCCAGTAGTATAGATCGGCTAGCGGGATTAAATGAGCAGTTCTTC

V: TRBV5-1
size: -
D: TRBD1
J: TRBJ2-1
CDR3: CASSPGTGYNEQFF
DNA: TGCGCCAGCAGCCCCGGGACAGGTTACAATGAGCAGTTCTTC

V: TRBV27
size: -
D: TRBD1
J: TRBJ2-2
CDR3: CASTPDRGAGELFF
DNA: TGTGCCAGCACCCCTGACAGGGGAGCCGGGGAGCTGTTTTTT

V: TRBV6-6
size: few
D: -
J: TRBJ1-5
CDR3: CASSPILGLNQPQHF
DNA: TGTGCCAGCAGTCCTATCCTCGGTCTTAATCAGCCCCAGCATTTT

V: TRBV7-9
size: -
D: -
J: TRBJ2-7
CDR3: CAYEGGYSYEQYF
DNA: TGTGCCTACGAAGGCGGGTACTCCTACGAGCAGTACTTC

V: TRBV30
size: -
D: -
J: TRBJ2-4
CDR3: CAWSVGVAARIQYF
DNA: TGTGCCTGGAGTGTGGGCGTGGCCGCCCGGATTCAGTACTTC

V: TRBV5-1
size: -
D: TRBD1
J: TRBJ2-3
CDR3: CASGTGETDTQYF
DNA: TGCGCCAGCGGGACAGGGGAGACAGATACGCAGTATTTT

V: TRBV19
size: -
D: -
J: TRBJ2-3
CDR3: CASSPGHQASTDTQYF
DNA: TGTGCCAGTAGTCCCGGTCATCAGGCTAGCACAGATACGCAGTATTTT

V: TRBV7-9
size: -
D: TRBD1
J: TRBJ2-5
CDR3: CASSLGGGQGRETQYF
DNA: TGTGCCAGCAGCTTAGGAGGGGGACAGGGGCGCGAGACCCAGTACTTC

V: TRBV6-6
size: few
D: -
J: TRBJ2-5
CDR3: CASRPATGLQETQYF
DNA: TGTGCCAGCAGACCTGCAACAGGGCTACAAGAGACCCAGTACTTC

V: TRBV5-1
size: -
D: -
J: TRBJ1-3
CDR3: CASSFLAGSGNTIYF
DNA: TGCGCCAGCAGCTTTTTAGCCGGCTCTGGAAACACCATATATTTT

V: TRBV29-1
size: -
D: -
J: TRBJ1-2
CDR3: CSVTILNGYTF
DNA: TGCAGCGTTACTATATTAAATGGCTACACCTTC

V: TRBV5-4
size: -
D: TRBD2
J: TRBJ2-3
CDR3: CASSLRGGSTDTQYF
DNA: TGTGCCAGCAGTCTGCGGGGGGGGAGCACAGATACGCAGTATTTT

V: TRBV5-4
size: -
D: TRBD2
J: TRBJ2-5
CDR3: CASSPPLAGGKETQYF
DNA: TGTGCCAGCAGCCCACCCCTAGCGGGAGGGAAGGAGACCCAGTACTTC

V: TRBV5-1
size: few
D: TRBD2
J: TRBJ2-5
CDR3: CASSLAPAGALQETQYF
DNA: TGCGCCAGCAGCTTGGCCCCGGCGGGAGCCCTCCAAGAGACCCAGTACTTC

V: TRBV30
size: few
D: TRBD2
J: TRBJ2-5
CDR3: CAWSRGGETQYF
DNA: TGTGCCTGGAGTCGGGGAGGGGAGACCCAGTACTTC

V: TRBV18
size: -
D: -
J: TRBJ2-1
CDR3: CASSPQRTYNEQFF
DNA: TGTGCCAGCTCCCCCCAGCGGACCTACAATGAGCAGTTCTTC

V: TRBV21-1
size: few
D: -
J: TRBJ2-6
CDR3: CASSKCGGRFGGANVLTF
DNA: TGTGCCAGCAGCAAGTGCGGGGGGCGCTTCGGTGGGGCCAACGTCCTGACTTTC

V: TRBV28
size: few
D: -
J: TRBJ2-7
CDR3: CASSPPGHWTYEQYF
DNA: TGTGCCAGCAGTCCACCGGGACACTGGACCTACGAGCAGTACTTC

V: TRBV19
size: -
D: -
J: TRBJ2-3
CDR3: CASSIRDTQYF
DNA: TGTGCCAGTAGTATTCGAGATACGCAGTATTTT

V: TRBV11-2
size: few
D: -
J: TRBJ2-5
CDR3: CASSSQGGQETQYF
DNA: TGTGCCAGCAGCTCACAAGGGGGTCAAGAGACCCAGTACTTC

V: TRBV28
size: few
D: -
J: TRBJ1-3
CDR3: CASSSEASGNTIYF
DNA: TGTGCCAGCAGCTCCGAGGCTTCAGGAAACACCATATATTTT

V: TRBV10-3
size: few
D: -
J: TRBJ2-5
CDR3: CAISQTDRDQETQYF
DNA: TGTGCCATCAGTCAGACGGACAGAGACCAAGAGACCCAGTACTTC

V: TRBV7-8
size: -
D: -
J: TRBJ2-2
CDR3: CASSTRLLTGELFF
DNA: TGTGCCAGCAGCACTAGACTTCTCACCGGGGAGCTGTTTTTT

V: TRBV28
size: few
D: TRBD1
J: TRBJ1-5
CDR3: CASSSGDRDHNQPQHF
DNA: TGTGCCAGCAGTTCGGGGGACAGAGACCACAATCAGCCCCAGCATTTT

V: TRBV30
size: few
D: -
J: TRBJ1-2
CDR3: CAWSVLGFERGYTF
DNA: TGTGCCTGGAGTGTACTGGGATTTGAGCGGGGCTACACCTTC

V: TRBV7-2
size: few
D: TRBD1
J: TRBJ1-1
CDR3: CASRLDRGLSTEAFF
DNA: TGTGCCAGCAGACTCGACAGGGGTCTATCCACTGAAGCTTTCTTT

V: TRBV30
size: few
D: TRBD1
J: TRBJ1-1
CDR3: CAWAATGFQKTFF
DNA: TGTGCCTGGGCCGCGACAGGGTTTCAGAAAACTTTCTTT